This T cell receptor (beta chain) derives from a study of OX40 agonist ivuxolimab in advanced cancers. General study points: Among patients with partial responses at 0.1-3.0 mg/kg, clonal expansion was among the lowest. The authors did not determine the antigen specificity of the expanded peripheral T cells.

In its sample, this clone was seen once. Its target is not known. CDR1 is LNHNV, CDR2 YYDKDF, per germline (reference sequence). The V end lost 1 base, the J end lost 3 bases, and 10 bases lay between the germline ends. This CDR3 comprises 14 residues. Anyone with autoimmune disease history or systemic immunosuppression was excluded. Generated by immunoSEQ multiplex PCR, the TCRdb table keeps only in-frame clones and is missing some. In the table there are 57,000 or so clones, over 90% of which are singletons. The sequence was collected from an adult with an advanced solid tumor such as melanoma, head and neck, liver or kidney cancer. V usage is TRBV15 and J usage is TRBJ2-7; D is uncertain. The source material was CD4+ or CD8+ T cells sorted from blood, sampled in a trial of the OX40 agonist ivuxolimab. The CDR3 spells CATSRGAQNYEQYF. CDR3 DNA sequence: TGTGCCACCAGCAGAGGGGCACAAAACTACGAGCAGTACTTC.